The rows below give T cell receptor beta chains drawn from one sample of a study of blood T cells in healthy people across ages. TCRdb reanalysed the 5' RACE reads using MiXCR and keeps one entry per CDR3 protein. The data contain roughly 1,500,000 distinct CDR3 sequences, roughly a third of them singletons. The sample comprised blood. The receptors shown here come from a woman in her 30s in good health. Each CDR3 is given with its conserved first and last residue. D genes are given only for firm matches. Clone size is given for some rows only: seen once, a few or many times, or a class if the clone is expanded.

>TRBV9|TRBJ2-7|14|few|TRBD1
CASSPGQMAYEQYF
TGTGCCAGCAGCCCGGGACAGATGGCCTACGAGCAGTACTTC
>TRBV20-1|TRBJ1-1|13|.|.
CSARDRGGAQAFF
TGCAGTGCTAGAGATCGAGGGGGGGCTCAAGCTTTCTTT
>TRBV28|TRBJ2-1|15|.|TRBD1
CASSLRDRGLNEQFF
TGTGCCAGCAGTTTAAGGGACAGGGGTTTGAATGAGCAGTTCTTC
>TRBV30|TRBJ1-4|11|.|.
CAQTLDEKLFF
TGTGCGCAAACGCTCGATGAAAAACTGTTTTTT
>TRBV20-1|TRBJ1-5|15|.|.
CSASLGGEFNQPQHF
TGCAGTGCTAGCTTGGGCGGGGAATTTAATCAGCCCCAGCATTTT
>TRBV20-1|TRBJ2-4|16|.|.
CSAEDLSTLAKNIQYF
TGCAGTGCAGAGGACCTTTCCACCTTAGCCAAAAACATTCAGTACTTC
>TRBV18|TRBJ1-2|15|.|.
CASSPPQAPNYGYTF
TGTGCCAGCTCACCACCGCAGGCCCCTAACTATGGCTACACCTTC
>TRBV18|TRBJ2-5|15|few|.
CTSSPQTSAQETQYF
TGTACCAGCTCACCCCAGACTTCGGCGCAAGAGACCCAGTACTTC
>TRBV30|TRBJ1-5|17|.|TRBD1
CAWPTAHRDSSNQPQHF
TGTGCCTGGCCCACCGCTCACCGGGACAGTAGCAATCAGCCCCAGCATTTT
>TRBV12-3/TRBV12-4|TRBJ2-2|17|.|.
CASRPRTPQGNTGELFF
TGTGCCAGCAGACCTCGGACTCCCCAAGGGAACACCGGGGAGCTGTTTTTT
>TRBV12-3/TRBV12-4|TRBJ2-1|16|.|.
CASSPRGGGNKYEQFF
TGTGCCAGCAGCCCCAGGGGGGGTGGGAATAAATATGAACAGTTCTTC
>TRBV19|TRBJ2-3|17|.|.
CASSIVSDRYPTDTQYF
TGTGCCAGTAGTATAGTATCGGACAGATACCCCACAGATACGCAGTATTTT
>TRBV29-1|TRBJ1-2|12|few|.
CSVVAVNYGYTF
TGCAGCGTTGTGGCGGTGAACTATGGCTACACCTTC
>TRBV6-5|TRBJ1-1|12|.|.
CASRDGKVGAFF
TGTGCCAGCAGGGACGGAAAGGTTGGAGCTTTCTTT
>TRBV6-2/TRBV6-3|TRBJ2-7|16|many|TRBD1
CASSYSSGTGAYEQYF
TGTGCCAGCAGTTACTCCTCCGGGACAGGGGCCTACGAGCAGTACTTC
>TRBV5-1|TRBJ2-7|16|.|TRBD2
CASSPIQRDRPYEQYF
TGCGCCAGCAGCCCAATTCAGCGGGATAGGCCCTACGAGCAGTACTTC
>TRBV6-2/TRBV6-3|TRBJ2-7|15|.|TRBD2
CASSYSSIPGGEQYF
TGTGCCAGCAGTTACTCGAGTATTCCGGGAGGCGAGCAGTACTTC
>TRBV9|TRBJ2-1|13|.|.
CASSVEVHNEQFF
TGTGCCAGCAGCGTAGAAGTCCACAATGAGCAGTTCTTC
>TRBV3-1|TRBJ1-2|12|few|.
CASSLYSYGYTF
TGTGCCAGCAGTCTTTACAGCTATGGCTACACCTTC
>TRBV27|TRBJ1-3|14|.|.
CASSPGVASNTIYF
TGTGCCAGCAGTCCGGGGGTAGCGAGCAACACCATATATTTT
>TRBV12-3/TRBV12-4|TRBJ2-1|12|many|.
CASSFLEHEQFF
TGTGCCAGCAGTTTCTTGGAACATGAGCAGTTCTTC
>TRBV27|TRBJ1-4|14|.|.
CASSPDGEDEKLFF
TGTGCCAGCAGTCCAGACGGGGAGGATGAAAAACTGTTTTTT
>TRBV3-1|TRBJ2-2|13|.|.
CASSQGGVGELFF
TGTGCCAGCAGCCAAGGGGGGGTCGGGGAGCTGTTTTTT
>TRBV20-1|TRBJ1-5|15|few|.
CSARDPFGQDQPQHF
TGCAGTGCTAGAGATCCTTTTGGGCAGGATCAGCCCCAGCATTTT
>TRBV29-1|TRBJ2-1|14|many|TRBD2
CSVVGLALNNEQFF
TGCAGCGTTGTGGGACTAGCGCTGAACAATGAGCAGTTCTTC
>TRBV20-1|TRBJ2-5|15|.|TRBD2
CSATRGSGAGETQYF
TGCAGTGCTACCCGGGGGAGCGGGGCCGGAGAGACCCAGTACTTC
>TRBV5-6|TRBJ1-2|14|few|.
CASSSDIGMGGYTF
TGTGCCAGCAGCTCTGACATTGGGATGGGAGGCTACACCTTC
>TRBV29-1|TRBJ2-3|12|many|.
CSSTRGSDTQYF
TGCAGCTCGACCCGGGGGTCAGATACGCAGTATTTT
>TRBV28|TRBJ2-1|17|few|TRBD2
CASSLGLAASSYNEQFF
TGTGCCAGCAGTTTAGGGCTAGCGGCGAGCTCCTACAATGAGCAGTTCTTC
>TRBV6-5|TRBJ2-3|17|.|.
CASSYLEGRGSTDTQYF
TGTGCCAGCAGTTACCTGGAGGGCCGGGGGAGCACAGATACGCAGTATTTT
>TRBV18|TRBJ2-1|18|.|TRBD2
CASLTTGRATPSYNEQFF
TGTGCCAGCCTCACCACTGGGAGGGCTACTCCCTCCTACAATGAGCAGTTCTTC
>TRBV10-2|TRBJ1-2|13|.|.
CASSDRAYDGYTF
TGCGCCAGCAGTGACAGGGCCTACGATGGCTACACCTTC
>TRBV18|TRBJ2-7|18|few|TRBD2
CASSLRGGSGSAPYEQYF
TGTGCCAGCTCCCTCAGGGGGGGTAGCGGGAGTGCACCCTACGAGCAGTACTTC
>TRBV28|TRBJ2-1|15|.|.
CASSTGGLAINEQFF
TGTGCCAGCAGTACAGGGGGACTAGCAATCAATGAGCAGTTCTTC
>TRBV24-1|TRBJ2-5|15|.|.
CATSASGSGVETQYF
TGTGCCACCAGTGCATCCGGATCGGGGGTAGAGACCCAGTACTTC
>TRBV12-3/TRBV12-4|TRBJ2-3|15|.|.
CASSPAREKADMQYF
TGTGCCAGCAGCCCGGCGAGGGAGAAAGCAGATATGCAGTATTTT
>TRBV6-1|TRBJ2-5|16|few|TRBD2
CASSEVLERGGETQYF
TGTGCCAGCAGTGAAGTATTGGAGCGGGGGGGGGAGACCCAGTACTTC
>TRBV10-3|TRBJ1-1|13|few|.
CAIQGPMNTEAFF
TGTGCCATTCAGGGCCCGATGAACACTGAAGCTTTCTTT
>TRBV10-1|TRBJ1-1|16|.|.
CASSEYLLSMATEAFF
TGCGCCAGCAGTGAGTACCTACTCTCAATGGCGACTGAAGCTTTCTTT
>TRBV3-1|TRBJ2-7|14|many|.
CASSSRTNSYEQYF
TGTGCCAGCAGCAGCCGGACTAACTCCTACGAGCAGTACTTC
>TRBV20-1|TRBJ2-7|14|.|.
CSATAPWGTNEQYF
TGCAGTGCTACCGCCCCCTGGGGGACAAACGAGCAGTACTTC
>TRBV20-1|TRBJ2-7|10|few|.
CSAISYEQYF
TGCAGTGCTATTTCCTACGAGCAGTACTTC
>TRBV21-1|TRBJ2-1|17|.|.
CASSQGRERDLNNEQFF
TGTGCCAGCAGTCAAGGGAGGGAAAGGGATTTGAACAATGAGCAGTTCTTC
>TRBV5-1|TRBJ1-1|15|.|.
CASSLAQGMGTEAFF
TGCGCCAGCAGCTTGGCGCAGGGGATGGGCACTGAAGCTTTCTTT
>TRBV7-2|TRBJ1-1|14|.|.
CASSRGLAYREAFF
TGTGCCAGCAGCAGGGGGTTGGCGTATAGGGAAGCTTTCTTT
>TRBV27|TRBJ1-2|15|.|.
CASSTTGGDLYGYTF
TGTGCCAGCAGTACGACCGGCGGTGATCTCTATGGCTACACCTTC
>TRBV20-1|TRBJ2-3|14|.|TRBD2
CSARWRGDTDTQYF
TGCAGTGCTAGATGGCGGGGGGACACAGATACGCAGTATTTT
>TRBV6-2/TRBV6-3|TRBJ1-5|16|few|.
CASSSLSSTSGEPQHF
TGTGCCAGCAGTTCCTTGAGTAGCACCTCTGGGGAGCCCCAGCATTTT
>TRBV28|TRBJ2-2|14|few|TRBD1
CASRTGGSTGELFF
TGTGCCAGCAGAACAGGGGGCAGCACCGGGGAGCTGTTTTTT
>TRBV10-3|TRBJ1-1|13|few|.
CAISEVLNTEAFF
TGTGCCATCAGTGAGGTTCTGAACACTGAAGCTTTCTTT
>TRBV24-1|TRBJ2-1|16|.|.
CATSDPYDSSYNEQFF
TGTGCCACCAGTGATCCCTATGACAGCTCCTACAATGAGCAGTTCTTC
>TRBV20-1|TRBJ1-5|15|.|.
CSARGRGSLNQPQHF
TGCAGTGCTAGGGGCAGGGGATCGCTCAATCAGCCCCAGCATTTT
>TRBV7-3|TRBJ1-2|13|few|TRBD1
CASSPTGAHGYTF
TGTGCCAGCAGCCCGACAGGGGCGCACGGCTACACCTTC
>TRBV20-1|TRBJ1-2|16|few|TRBD1
CSAPRTRDRNNYGYTF
TGCAGTGCCCCTCGAACCCGGGACAGAAATAACTATGGCTACACCTTC
>TRBV29-1|TRBJ1-2|13|few|.
CSVIRFTNYGYTF
TGCAGCGTTATCAGGTTCACTAACTATGGCTACACCTTC